The 21 T cell receptor beta chains below come from one sample, sequenced in a study of blood T cells in healthy people across ages. A sample-barcoded 5' primer and a J-beta primer mix were used in a second PCR of roughly 6 to 12 cycles. TCRdb reanalysed the 5' RACE reads using MiXCR and keeps one entry per CDR3 protein. The sample lists about 2 million distinct CDR3 sequences, roughly 49% seen once, with roughly 2.1% in the top ten. The sequenced material came from blood. The receptors were sampled from a woman aged 40-49 years in good health.

This rearrangement joins TRBV4-2 to TRBJ1-2; 9 bases map to TRBD1. The trim removed 0 bases at V and 5 bases at J, leaving 7 bases unmatched. Germline V gives CDR1 LGHNA, CDR2 YNFKEQ. The CDR3 runs 16 residues. The CDR3 DNA follows: TGTGCCAGCAGCCAAGATGTGAGGGGGACAGGGTATGGCTACACCTTC. Residues: CASSQDVRGTGYGYTF.

CDR3 sequence reads: CSVGPPGRDEQYF. The CDR3 DNA sequence: TGCAGCGTTGGCCCCCCGGGAAGGGACGAGCAGTACTTC. The V call is TRBV29-1, the J call TRBJ2-7; D is perhaps TRBD2 (5 bases). Germline V lookup: CDR1 SQVTM, CDR2 ANQGSEA. CDR3 length equals 13 residues. Trimming pared 4 bases from V and 5 bases from J, leaving 15 bases between.

The rearrangement links TRBV11-1 to TRBJ2-5; 10 bases agree with TRBD1. Germline V gene sequence: CDR1 SGHAT, CDR2 FQDESV (reference sequence). V lost 6 bases and J lost 4; bases outside the gene matches: 8. The CDR3 length is 15 residues. DNA for the CDR3: TGTGCCAGCAGTTCCCGGGACAGGGGAGGAGAGACCCAGTACTTC. This gives the protein CASSSRDRGGETQYF.

This clonotype was seen a handful of times. This chain's CDR3 is CSAIVAGGHEQYF. CDR3 DNA: TGCAGTGCTATAGTAGCGGGGGGTCACGAGCAGTACTTC. The rearrangement uses TRBV20-1 and TRBJ2-7, with 10 bases fitting TRBD2. This CDR3 spans 13 amino acids. Trimming cost V 4 bases and J 5 bases; bases outside gene matches: 5. The germline V gene has CDR1 DFQATT and CDR2 SNEGSKA (reference sequence).

In its sample, this clonotype was seen a few times. V gene TRBV9 combines with J gene TRBJ1-4; D is undetermined. The V end was cut by 1 base, the J end by 3 bases, with 10 bases between. Per the germline V gene, CDR1 is SGDLS and CDR2 is YYNGEE. The CDR3 length is 15 residues. The CDR3 here is CASSVYHSANEKLFF. DNA of the CDR3: TGTGCCAGCAGCGTATACCACAGCGCTAATGAAAAACTGTTTTTT.

The rearrangement links TRBV6-2 or TRBV6-3 to TRBJ2-1; D is ambiguous. There are 14 residues in the CDR3. Germline CDR1 reads MNHEY; CDR2 reads SVGEGT. The V and J ends lost 5 bases and 7 bases respectively, with 15 bases between them. The CDR3 nucleotides are TGTGCCAGCAGTCCAGAAGGCGGAATAAATGAGCAGTTCTTC. Protein product: CASSPEGGINEQFF.

The CDR3, as DNA: TGCAGTGCTAGAGATCCTGGATGGCTAGCGGGGGTGAAGACCCAGTACTTC. It yields the protein CSARDPGWLAGVKTQYF. The V and J genes are TRBV20-1 and TRBJ2-5; 10 positions match TRBD2. V dropped 0 bases and J dropped 6; count of bases not matched to a gene: 13. CDR1 is DFQATT and CDR2 is SNEGSKA in the germline V gene (reference sequence). The length of the CDR3 is 17 residues.

The chain joins TRBV6-1 to TRBJ2-5; TRBD1 agrees at 10 bases. CDR1 and CDR2 from the germline V gene are MNHNS and SASEGT. The CDR3 is 16 amino acids. The trim removed 5 bases at V and 0 bases at J, leaving 6 bases unmatched. The CDR3 DNA is TGTGCCAGCAGTCCTAGGACAGGGGGTAACCAAGAGACCCAGTACTTC. Encoded protein: CASSPRTGGNQETQYF.

The chain joins TRBV10-3 to TRBJ2-1; possible D gene TRBD1, 7 bases. Germline V gene data show CDR1 as ENHRY and CDR2 as SYGVKD. V was clipped by 0 bases and J by 0 bases, with 15 bases between them. The CDR3 extends over 18 amino acids. CDR3 amino acids: CAISESEGDRISYNEQFF. The CDR3, as DNA: TGTGCCATCAGTGAGTCGGAGGGGGACAGAATCTCCTACAATGAGCAGTTCTTC.

In its sample, this clonotype was seen many times. J is TRBJ2-1 and V is TRBV29-1, with D unclear. The germline gives CDR1 SQVTM, CDR2 ANQGSEA. The CDR3 runs 10 residues. V was clipped by 4 bases and J by 6 bases, with 4 bases between them. This CDR3 reads CSVVGNEQFF. CDR3 sequence (DNA): TGCAGCGTTGTGGGCAATGAGCAGTTCTTC.

This clonotype turned up a few times. This chain uses TRBV6-4 with TRBJ2-7, with 7 bases identical to TRBD1. CDR1 MRHNA and CDR2 SNTAGT come from the germline V gene. The CDR3 consists of 14 residues. Trimming removed 4 bases from V and 3 bases from J; junction bases left unmatched: 6. CDR3 residues: CASSGTGGNYEQYF. In DNA form, the CDR3 reads TGTGCCAGCAGTGGGACAGGAGGAAACTACGAGCAGTACTTC.

The chain combines TRBV5-1 with TRBJ2-5, with 8 positions matching TRBD1. This CDR3 has 15 amino acids. The junction had 6 bases not matched to a gene; V was cut back by 0 bases and J by 5 bases. CDR1 is SGHRS and CDR2 is YFSETQ in the germline V gene. CDR3 protein: CASSLAGQGIETQYF. CDR3 sequence (DNA): TGCGCCAGCAGCTTGGCCGGACAGGGTATCGAGACCCAGTACTTC.

This clonotype came up a few times. The rearrangement links TRBV29-1 to TRBJ2-3, with no clear D. V was pared by 5 bases and J by 2 bases, with 8 bases between. Per germline, CDR1 SQVTM and CDR2 ANQGSEA. There are 12 residues in the CDR3. The CDR3 DNA reads as TGCAGCGTTCATGCGAACACAGATACGCAGTATTTT. This codes for CSVHANTDTQYF.

This clonotype was counted between two and nine times. J is TRBJ2-4 and V is TRBV20-1, with TRBD2 identical over 9 bases. J gave up 13 bases and V 3 bases, and 7 bases lay outside the gene matches. The CDR3 is made up of 12 amino acids. The germline V gene encodes CDR1 DFQATT and CDR2 SNEGSKA (reference sequence). The CDR3: CSASGLASAQYF. CDR3 coding DNA: TGCAGTGCTAGCGGACTAGCGTCCGCCCAGTACTTC.

This chain connects TRBV7-2 to TRBJ1-2, with D possibly being TRBD1 (6 bases). The CDR3 is 15 residues long. V was cut by 1 base and J by 4 bases, with 13 bases left in between. Germline V gene lookup returns CDR1 SGHTA and CDR2 FQGNSA. The CDR3 is CASSLEAGAIYGYTF. The CDR3 DNA reads TGTGCCAGCAGCTTAGAGGCAGGGGCGATCTATGGCTACACCTTC. Together with reference TRBV7-2 and TRBJ1-2, the CDR3 gives the full variable domain: GAGVSQSPSNKVTEKGKDVELRCDPISGHTALYWYRQSLGQGLEFLIYFQGNSAPDKSGLPSDRFSAERTGGSVSTLTIQRTQQEDSAVYLCASSLEAGAIYGYTFGSGTRLTVV.

The chain recombines TRBV20-1 with TRBJ2-5; D could derive from TRBD1 or TRBD2 (5 bases each). Per germline, CDR1 DFQATT and CDR2 SNEGSKA (reference sequence). V was trimmed by 3 bases and J by 5 bases, leaving 16 bases between them. The CDR3 covers 14 residues. The CDR3 sequence is CSASYAGWGETQYF. The CDR3 DNA reads as TGCAGTGCTAGTTATGCAGGGTGGGGGGAGACCCAGTACTTC.

The CDR3 nucleotides are TGTGCCAGCAGGCTCCTTGGCGGAAACAATGAGCAGTACTTC. Residues: CASRLLGGNNEQYF. The rearrangement uses TRBV28 and TRBJ2-7; no reliable D call. CDR3 length equals 14 residues. The germline V and J ends were trimmed by 6 bases and 7 bases, with 19 bases remaining between them. The germline V gene encodes CDR1 MDHEN and CDR2 SYDVKM.

V is TRBV28 and J is TRBJ2-3; possible D gene TRBD1, 7 bases. This CDR3 spans 15 amino acids. V lost 5 bases and J lost 5, with 17 bases in between. Germline CDR1 reads MDHEN; CDR2 reads SYDVKM. CDR3 DNA sequence: TGTGCCAGCAGTCCAACTCAGGGGGGCAGAGATACGCAGTATTTT. It translates to CASSPTQGGRDTQYF.

DNA of the CDR3: TGCAGTGCGGTCAGGGGGCGTCTTAATGAGCAGTTCTTC. Its protein product is CSAVRGRLNEQFF. The rearrangement uses TRBV20-1 and TRBJ2-1; 8 nucleotides align to TRBD1. The ends lost 6 bases at V and 7 bases at J; junction bases unmatched: 8. This CDR3 contains 13 residues. Germline CDR1 is DFQATT and CDR2 is SNEGSKA (reference sequence).

This clonotype was detected a few times. The chain carries TRBV7-9 and TRBJ1-1; possible D gene TRBD1, 5 bases. Looked up from germline, CDR1 is SEHNR and CDR2 is FQNEAQ (reference sequence). CDR3 length equals 15 residues. The V end was cut by 2 bases, the J end by 1 base, with 11 bases between. This CDR3 is CASSLRTGANTEAFF. Here the CDR3 DNA reads TGTGCCAGCAGCTTAAGAACCGGGGCGAACACTGAAGCTTTCTTT.

Regarding this clonotype: Compared with germline, one end of the junction differs, possibly owing to a read error. The J gene is TRBJ2-7, the V gene TRBV4-2, with D perhaps matching TRBD2 (5 bases). The CDR3 is 16 amino acids. The germline CDR1 and CDR2 sequences are LGHNA and YNFKEQ. The CDR3 DNA reads TGTGCCAGCAGCCAAGAGGGAGACTTTAGCTCCAACGAGCAGTACTTC. Residues: CASSQEGDFSSNEQYF.